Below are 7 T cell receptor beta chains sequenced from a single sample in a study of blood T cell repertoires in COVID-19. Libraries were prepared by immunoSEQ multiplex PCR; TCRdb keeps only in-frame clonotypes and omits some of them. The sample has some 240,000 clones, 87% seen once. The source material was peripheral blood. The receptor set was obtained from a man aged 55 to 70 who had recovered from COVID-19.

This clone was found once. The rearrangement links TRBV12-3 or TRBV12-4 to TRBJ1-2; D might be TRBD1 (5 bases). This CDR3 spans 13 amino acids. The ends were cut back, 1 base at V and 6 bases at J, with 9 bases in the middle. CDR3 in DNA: TGTGCCAGCAGTTTAGAGGCAGGGCATGGCTACACCTTC. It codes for CASSLEAGHGYTF.

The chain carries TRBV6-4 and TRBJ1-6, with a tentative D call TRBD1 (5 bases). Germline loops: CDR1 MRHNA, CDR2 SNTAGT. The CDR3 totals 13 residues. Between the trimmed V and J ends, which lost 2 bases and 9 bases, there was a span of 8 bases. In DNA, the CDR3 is TGTGCCAGCAGTGACAGGAGGGGTTCACCCCTCCACTTT. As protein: CASSDRRGSPLHF.

The chain's CDR3 is CASSRRTSGGAGDTQYF. For the CDR3, the DNA is TGTGCCAGCAGCCGCCGGACTAGCGGGGGGGCGGGAGATACGCAGTATTTT. This chain connects TRBV3-1 (or the pseudogene TRBV3-2) to TRBJ2-3, with 15 bases that match TRBD2. CDR1 is LGHDT and CDR2 is YNNKEL in the germline V gene (reference sequence). Trimming cost V 4 bases and J 5 bases; bases outside gene matches: 7. The length of the CDR3 is 17 residues.

The CDR3 spells CASSPAGGRTEAFF. CDR3 nucleotides: TGTGCCAGCAGCCCAGCGGGGGGAAGGACTGAAGCTTTCTTT. The chain couples TRBV6-5 to TRBJ1-1, with D possibly matching TRBD1 (5 bases). CDR3 size: 14 residues. CDR1 MNHEY and CDR2 SVGAGI come from the germline V gene. The V end lost 6 bases, the J end lost 5 bases, and 16 bases lay between the germline ends.

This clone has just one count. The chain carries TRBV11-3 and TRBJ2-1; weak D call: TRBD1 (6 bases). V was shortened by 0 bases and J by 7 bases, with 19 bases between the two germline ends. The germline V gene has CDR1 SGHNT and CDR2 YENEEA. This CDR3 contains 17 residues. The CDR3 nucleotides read TGTGCCAGCAGCTTAGACCACAGGGCGGCCCCTGAGAATGAGCAGTTCTTC. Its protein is CASSLDHRAAPENEQFF.

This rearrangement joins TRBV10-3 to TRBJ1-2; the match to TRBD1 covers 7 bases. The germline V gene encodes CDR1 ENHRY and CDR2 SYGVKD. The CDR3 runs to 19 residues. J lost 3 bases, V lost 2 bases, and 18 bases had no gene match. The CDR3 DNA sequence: TGTGCCATCAGTGAGCCCCGTCCCGGGACAGTACCATTGGACTATGGCTACACCTTC. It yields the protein CAISEPRPGTVPLDYGYTF.

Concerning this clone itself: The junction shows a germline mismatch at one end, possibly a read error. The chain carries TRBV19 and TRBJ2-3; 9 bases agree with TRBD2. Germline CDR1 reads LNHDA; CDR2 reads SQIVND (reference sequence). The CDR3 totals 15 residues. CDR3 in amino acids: CASKGGASGDVLVIF. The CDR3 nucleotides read TGTGCCAGTAAGGGAGGTGCTAGCGGGGACGTCTTGGTAATATTT.